The 9 T cell receptor beta chains given below trace back to one sample, sequenced in a study of blood T cell repertoires in COVID-19. Clones were read by immunoSEQ multiplex PCR, and TCRdb kept only the in-frame ones, dropping some. The sample lists 68,000 or so clones, approximately 86% seen once, with approximately 4.1% in the top ten. Sequenced material: peripheral blood. The source of these receptors is a man aged 45-65 years with acute or convalescent COVID-19.

The chain links TRBV18 to TRBJ1-2, with 7 bases lining up with TRBD1. Trimming removed 4 bases from V and 6 bases from J; junction bases left unmatched: 14. The length of the CDR3 is 16 residues. Germline V gives CDR1 KGHSH, CDR2 LQKENI. CDR3 sequence: CASSRSPDREWDGYTF. The CDR3 region has the DNA TGTGCCAGCTCACGTAGTCCCGACAGGGAGTGGGATGGCTACACCTTC.

This chain uses TRBV5-1 with TRBJ2-1, with 7 nucleotides matching TRBD1. The germline gives CDR1 SGHRS, CDR2 YFSETQ. This CDR3 contains 16 residues. The V segment lost 5 bases and the J segment 9 bases; nucleotides outside the gene matches: 17. CDR3 region: CASSLGTVGMSGEQFF. CDR3 DNA: TGCGCCAGCAGTCTGGGGACAGTCGGTATGAGTGGTGAGCAGTTCTTC.

The gene calls are TRBV28 and TRBJ2-1; 13 bases agree with TRBD2. The CDR3 length is 17 residues. Unmatched junction bases numbered 14, after V lost 6 bases and J lost 9 bases. Germline V gene sequence: CDR1 MDHEN, CDR2 SYDVKM. CDR3: CASSLRTSGSYIIEQFF. CDR3 DNA: TGTGCCAGCAGCCTACGGACTAGCGGGAGCTATATCATTGAGCAGTTCTTC. Variable domain in full (rest from reference TRBV28 and TRBJ2-1): DVKVTQSSRYLVKRTGEKVFLECVQDMDHENMFWYRQDPGLGLRLIYFSYDVKMKEKGDIPEGYSVSREKKERFSLILESASTNQTSMYLCASSLRTSGSYIIEQFFGPGTRLTVL.

The CDR3 sequence is CASSLADPSYNEQFF. In nucleotides, the CDR3 is TGCGCCAGCAGCTTAGCGGACCCCTCCTACAATGAGCAGTTCTTC. The chain employs TRBV5-1 and TRBJ2-1; D may be TRBD2 (5 bases). V lost 2 bases to trimming and J lost 0 bases, with 9 bases between them. Germline V gives CDR1 SGHRS, CDR2 YFSETQ. This CDR3 has 15 amino acids.

This sequence joins TRBV19 and TRBJ2-3; TRBD2 matches at 11 bases. Germline CDR1 reads LNHDA; CDR2 reads SQIVND (reference sequence). V trimming: 4 bases; J trimming: 5 bases; junction bases outside the gene matches: 14. CDR3 length equals 18 residues. The CDR3 region has the DNA TGTGCCAGTAGTAGTAGCGGGGGGGCCCTTGGACGCCTAGATACGCAGTATTTT. It is translated as CASSSSGGALGRLDTQYF.

The rearrangement uses TRBV18 and TRBJ2-7; TRBD1 agrees at 10 bases. V lost 3 bases and J lost 3; bases outside the gene matches: 5. Germline assignment: CDR1 KGHSH and CDR2 LQKENI. There are 15 residues in the CDR3. In DNA form, the CDR3 reads TGTGCCAGCTCACCGGACGGACAGGGGGGCTACGAGCAGTACTTC. It is translated as CASSPDGQGGYEQYF.

This sequence joins TRBV28 and TRBJ2-1; the match to TRBD2 covers 11 bases. The germline gives CDR1 MDHEN, CDR2 SYDVKM. The CDR3 consists of 14 residues. Trimming removed 7 bases from V and 5 bases from J; junction bases left unmatched: 4. As DNA, the CDR3 is TGTGCCAGCAAAATAGCGGGAGGGAACAATGAGCAGTTCTTC. Its translation is CASKIAGGNNEQFF.

The V gene is TRBV29-1, the J gene TRBJ1-1; TRBD1 matches at 7 bases. V was clipped by 6 bases and J by 6 bases; unmatched bases: 7. The CDR3 spans 12 residues. Germline V gives CDR1 SQVTM, CDR2 ANQGSEA. The CDR3 nucleotides read TGCAGCGTCGTAGACAGGGACCCTGAAGCTTTCTTT. It encodes CSVVDRDPEAFF.

The chain uses TRBV28 and TRBJ1-5; D is unresolved. The germline gives CDR1 MDHEN, CDR2 SYDVKM. The CDR3 runs to 16 residues. The ends were cut back, 1 base at V and 6 bases at J, with 16 bases in the middle. The CDR3 here is CASSLSGLQVGQPQHF. In nucleotides, the CDR3 is TGTGCCAGCAGTTTATCCGGACTCCAGGTGGGTCAGCCCCAGCATTTT.